The 21 T cell receptor beta chains reported below all come from one sample, sequenced in a study of control samples from healthy donors and cancer patients. This table comes from immunoSEQ multiplex PCR, and its TCRdb copy is limited to in-frame clones, with some not included. The data hold around 120,000 clones, with roughly 84% observed a single time. Sequences were obtained from blood. All receptors come from a man aged 35 to 55 in good health.

This clone was observed a handful of times. V is TRBV27 and J is TRBJ1-2; 8 bases agree with TRBD1. Unmatched junction bases numbered 0, after V lost 2 bases and J lost 4 bases. The V gene's germline CDR1 is MNHEY and CDR2 SMNVEV (reference sequence). The CDR3 runs 13 residues. The CDR3 spells CASSLTGGYGYTF. DNA for the CDR3: TGTGCCAGCAGTTTAACAGGGGGCTATGGCTACACCTTC.

The rearrangement links TRBV7-8 to TRBJ2-7; D is unclear. In germline, CDR1 is SGHVS, CDR2 FQNEAQ. V lost 1 base and J lost 0, with 4 bases in between. The CDR3 is 13 residues long. The CDR3 is CASSLGFSYEQYF. CDR3 coding DNA: TGTGCCAGCAGCTTAGGGTTCTCCTACGAGCAGTACTTC.

This clone has a single count. This CDR3 is CASSEDTNLRTEAFF. The CDR3, as DNA: TGCGCCAGCAGTGAGGACACGAATCTGAGAACTGAAGCTTTCTTT. This chain joins TRBV10-1 and TRBJ1-1; D is undetermined. V was clipped by 2 bases and J by 5 bases, with 15 bases between them. CDR3 length equals 15 residues. Germline assignment: CDR1 WNHNN and CDR2 SYGVQD (reference sequence).

The rearrangement uses TRBV7-2 and TRBJ2-6; TRBD1 matches at 7 bases. This CDR3 spans 17 amino acids. Germline V gives CDR1 SGHTA, CDR2 FQGNSA. The V and J ends lost 1 base and 4 bases, in that order; junction bases with no gene match: 7. The CDR3 is CASSLETTGPGANVLTF. CDR3 DNA sequence: TGTGCCAGCAGCTTAGAAACGACAGGGCCCGGGGCCAACGTCCTGACTTTC.

This chain joins TRBV9 and TRBJ2-5; D might be TRBD1 (5 bases). The V end was cut by 3 bases, the J end by 5 bases, with 20 bases between. The CDR3 spans 16 residues. CDR1 and CDR2 from the germline V gene are SGDLS and YYNGEE. As DNA, the CDR3 is TGTGCCAGCAGCGCCCCTGTTAGGGCAGGGTGGGAGACCCAGTACTTC. It specifies CASSAPVRAGWETQYF. The variable domain in full, completed from reference TRBV9 and TRBJ2-5, reads DSGVTQTPKHLITATGQRVTLRCSPRSGDLSVYWYQQSLDQGLQFLIQYYNGEERAKGNILERFSAQQFPDLHSELNLSSLELGDSALYFCASSAPVRAGWETQYFGPGTRLLVL.

The chain employs TRBV27 and TRBJ1-1; 7 positions match TRBD1. CDR3 length equals 15 residues. CDR1 is MNHEY and CDR2 is SMNVEV in the germline V gene (reference sequence). V was pared by 3 bases and J by 1 base, with 5 bases of the junction left unmatched. DNA for the CDR3: TGTGCCAGCAGTTTCCGGGACAGAGAGAACACTGAAGCTTTCTTT. It yields the protein CASSFRDRENTEAFF.

This sequence joins TRBV7-9 and TRBJ1-1; D uncertain. This CDR3 has 17 amino acids. V was cut by 4 bases and J by 1 base, with 19 bases left in between. CDR1 and CDR2 (germline): SEHNR, FQNEAQ (reference sequence). CDR3 sequence (DNA): TGTGCCAGCAGCTCGCCCGTTTTCAGGCCGGAGAACACTGAAGCTTTCTTT. Translation: CASSSPVFRPENTEAFF.

The V call is TRBV7-2, the J call TRBJ2-7, with a weak D call TRBD2 (6 bases). This CDR3 spans 15 amino acids. CDR1 is SGHTA, CDR2 FQGNSA, per germline. The V end was cut by 1 base, the J end by 2 bases, with 12 bases between. CDR3 residues: CASSLESGTAYEQYF. The CDR3 DNA is TGTGCCAGCAGCTTAGAGTCGGGGACTGCCTACGAGCAGTACTTC.

This sequence joins TRBV30 and TRBJ2-5; possibly TRBD2 for D (6 bases). Germline V gene lookup returns CDR1 GTSNPN and CDR2 SVGIG (reference sequence). CDR3 length: 13 residues. The V and J ends lost 2 bases and 2 bases respectively, with 9 bases between them. CDR3 nucleotide sequence: TGTGCCTGGAGTCGGGGGACTCAAGAGACCCAGTACTTC. Protein sequence: CAWSRGTQETQYF.

DNA for the CDR3: TGTGCCACCCGGGACAGTATTTACAATGAGCAGTTCTTC. It translates to CATRDSIYNEQFF. J is TRBJ2-1 and V is TRBV15; TRBD1 aligns across 7 bases. Germline V gene sequence: CDR1 LNHNV, CDR2 YYDKDF (reference sequence). The CDR3 loop spans 13 amino acids. With 8 bases clipped from V and 4 bases from J, the junction kept 5 bases outside the gene matches. Based on the CDR3 plus reference TRBV15 and TRBJ2-1, the full variable domain is DAMVIQNPRYQVTQFGKPVTLSCSQTLNHNVMYWYQQKSSQAPKLLFHYYDKDFNNEADTPDNFQSRRPNTSFCFLDIRSPGLGDTAMYLCATRDSIYNEQFFGPGTRLTVL.

This clone has only one observation. J is TRBJ2-3 and V is TRBV19; the match to TRBD2 covers 8 bases. Germline CDR1 LNHDA, CDR2 SQIVND (reference sequence). With V trimmed by 10 bases and J by 4 bases, 10 bases remained unmatched. The CDR3 runs 14 residues. This CDR3 is CATRKDSGADTQYF. The CDR3 nucleotides read TGTGCCACTCGCAAGGATAGCGGGGCAGATACGCAGTATTTT.

The count of this clone is one. V usage is TRBV4-1 and J usage is TRBJ1-2, with D possibly being TRBD1 (5 bases). Deletions cut 0 bases from V and 8 bases from J, with 13 bases between. CDR3 size: 14 residues. Germline-derived CDR1 and CDR2 are MGHRA and YSYEKL. The CDR3 sequence is CASSQDDYRDGYTF. In DNA, the CDR3 is TGCGCCAGCAGCCAAGATGATTATCGGGACGGCTACACCTTC.

This chain joins TRBV7-8 and TRBJ1-2; possible D gene TRBD1, 6 bases. The CDR3 loop spans 15 amino acids. The germline V gene has CDR1 SGHVS and CDR2 FQNEAQ. The V gene lost 1 base and the J gene lost 6 bases, with 15 bases spanning the gap. CDR3 region: CASSLGGPTVDGYTF. The CDR3 coding sequence is TGTGCCAGCAGCTTAGGGGGGCCGACAGTTGATGGCTACACCTTC.

The chain links TRBV2 to TRBJ1-2; possible D gene TRBD1, 6 bases. V lost 6 bases and J 9 bases, leaving 17 bases between the germline ends. The germline V gene has CDR1 SNHLY and CDR2 FYNNEI. This CDR3 region has 13 residues. The CDR3 sequence: CASRARGLLSYTF. CDR3 sequence (DNA): TGTGCCAGCAGAGCCAGGGGTCTCCTGAGCTACACCTTC.

The chain recombines TRBV5-1 with TRBJ2-3; 11 bases are shared with TRBD2. The V and J ends lost 1 base and 2 bases, in that order; junction bases with no gene match: 9. Germline V gene sequence: CDR1 SGHRS, CDR2 YFSETQ. The CDR3 loop spans 18 amino acids. The CDR3 loop reads CASSLRLGTSGLTDTQYF. The CDR3 bases are TGCGCCAGCAGCTTGAGACTAGGGACTAGCGGTCTCACAGATACGCAGTATTTT.

In this sample, this clone turned up once. This sequence joins TRBV11-2 and TRBJ2-5; TRBD2 agrees at 8 bases. This CDR3 comprises 15 residues. V shed 1 base and J 5 bases; nucleotides not matched to a gene: 6. Germline-derived CDR1 and CDR2 are SGHAT and FQNNGV. CDR3 in DNA: TGTGCCAGCAGCTTAGTCCGGGGGGGGAGGGAGACCCAGTACTTC. Translated, it gives CASSLVRGGRETQYF.

The rearrangement joins TRBV5-4 to TRBJ2-3; TRBD1 matches at 7 bases. Looked up from germline, CDR1 is SGHNT and CDR2 is YYREEE (reference sequence). The CDR3 consists of 12 residues. The V and J ends lost 4 bases and 10 bases, in that order; junction bases with no gene match: 6. CDR3 in DNA: TGTGCCAGCAGCGGGGATCAGGGGGCGCAGTATTTT. It is translated as CASSGDQGAQYF.

The genes are TRBV18 and TRBJ2-1; D possibly uses TRBD1 or TRBD2 (5 bases each). This CDR3 contains 19 residues. V was trimmed by 1 base and J by 0 bases, leaving 19 bases between them. Germline CDR1 reads KGHSH; CDR2 reads LQKENI. The CDR3 loop is CASSPLVLGGGSSYNEQFF. Written as DNA, the CDR3 is TGTGCCAGCTCACCACTGGTCTTGGGTGGGGGATCCTCCTACAATGAGCAGTTCTTC.

The gene calls are TRBV18 and TRBJ1-5; D call uncertain. V dropped 3 bases and J dropped 6 bases, with 9 bases sitting between them. This CDR3 region has 13 residues. In germline, CDR1 is KGHSH, CDR2 LQKENI. The CDR3 protein is CASSPGGIQPQHF. The CDR3 DNA sequence: TGTGCCAGCTCACCTGGCGGGATTCAGCCCCAGCATTTT.

The CDR3 loop reads CASSTGEQNTEAFF. The CDR3 nucleotides are TGTGCCAGCAGTACAGGGGAGCAGAACACTGAAGCTTTCTTT. The chain employs TRBV6-6 and TRBJ1-1; TRBD1 matches at 7 bases. Per the germline V gene, CDR1 is MNHNY and CDR2 is SVGAGI (reference sequence). V gave up 5 bases and J gave up 1 base; unmatched junction bases: 4. The CDR3 runs 14 residues.

The CDR3 nucleotides are TGTGCCAGCAGCTTAAGTTTTAACAGGGAGGCTGAAGCTTTCTTT. It encodes CASSLSFNREAEAFF. The rearrangement uses TRBV7-2 and TRBJ1-1; D is possibly TRBD1 (6 bases). Trimming pared 2 bases from V and 6 bases from J, leaving 16 bases between. The CDR3 has 15 residues. Germline V gives CDR1 SGHTA, CDR2 FQGNSA.